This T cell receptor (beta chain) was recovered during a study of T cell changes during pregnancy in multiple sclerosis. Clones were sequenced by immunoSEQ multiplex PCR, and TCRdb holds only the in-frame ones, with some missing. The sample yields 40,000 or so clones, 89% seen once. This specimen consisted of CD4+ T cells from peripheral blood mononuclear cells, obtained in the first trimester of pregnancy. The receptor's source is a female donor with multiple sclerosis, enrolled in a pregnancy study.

The CDR3 here is CASTAAGIAGEQFF. DNA of the CDR3: TGCGCCAGCACCGCAGCGGGTATAGCCGGTGAGCAGTTCTTC. The chain joins TRBV10-2 to TRBJ2-1, with a possible D match to TRBD2 (6 bases). This CDR3 has 14 amino acids. Trimming stripped 7 bases from V and 9 bases from J, with 19 bases between. Germline CDR1 WSHSY, CDR2 SAAADI.